This is a list of T cell receptor beta chains from one sample in a study of blood T cell repertoires in COVID-19. Sequencing was performed with immunoSEQ multiplex PCR; in TCRdb, only in-frame clones are kept and a portion is missing. The sample includes a few hundred thousand clones, about 85% seen only once; the top ten take approximately 5.3%. The specimen sequenced was PBMCs or T cells enriched from blood (not recorded which). Receptors were obtained from a woman in her 30s who had recovered from COVID-19. CDR3s include the opening cysteine and the closing phenylalanine or tryptophan. Fields, in order: clone size, V gene, D gene, J gene, CDR3 DNA, CDR3 protein. A D gene is named only where the DNA matches it firmly. Clone size is given for some rows only: seen once, a few or many times, or a class if the clone is expanded.

-,TRBV5-6,-,TRBJ1-2,TGTGCCAGCGGATGGCGACAGGAAGACTATGGCTACACCTTC,CASGWRQEDYGYTF
few,TRBV9,TRBD1,TRBJ1-2,TGTGCCAGCAGCGCCCGGGACAGAGATAACTATGGCTACACCTTC,CASSARDRDNYGYTF
few,TRBV19,-,TRBJ1-2,TGTGCCAGTAGTATCTCGGGATATGGCTACACCTTC,CASSISGYGYTF
-,TRBV27,-,TRBJ2-3,TGTGCCAGCATACCTGGGCGTCCCTCTAGCACAGATACGCAGTATTTT,CASIPGRPSSTDTQYF
few,TRBV15,TRBD1,TRBJ1-3,TGTGCCACCAGCAGAGATGGGACAGGGAGAGGGTCTGGAAACACCATATATTTT,CATSRDGTGRGSGNTIYF
-,TRBV7-9,TRBD1,TRBJ1-1,TGTGCCGGACAGGGGACGAGGACTGAAGCTTTCTTT,CAGQGTRTEAFF
-,TRBV12-5,TRBD1,TRBJ1-2,TGTGCTAGTGGTTTACAGGGGGCCTATGGCTACACCTTC,CASGLQGAYGYTF
-,TRBV12-3/TRBV12-4,-,TRBJ1-2,TGTGCCAGCAGTTTAGACGGGTTCGGCTACACCTTC,CASSLDGFGYTF
-,TRBV7-3,-,TRBJ1-2,TGTGCCAGCAGCTCCTCTGGTCTAAGCGATGGCTACACCTTC,CASSSSGLSDGYTF
-,TRBV27,-,TRBJ2-6,TGTGCCAGCAGCTTTCTTGTAGGACTCTCCTCTGGGGCCAACGTCCTGACTTTC,CASSFLVGLSSGANVLTF
once,TRBV5-4,-,TRBJ1-6,TGTGCCAGCAGCTTGAGTCAGGGCCTACTCTCGGGTTCACCCCTCCACTTT,CASSLSQGLLSGSPLHF
-,TRBV30,TRBD1,TRBJ1-2,TGTGCCTGGAGTCCGGACAGGACTAACTATGGCTACACCTTC,CAWSPDRTNYGYTF
-,TRBV5-1,-,TRBJ1-4,TGCGCCAGCAGCTTAAGTGGCACTAATGAAAAACTGTTTTTT,CASSLSGTNEKLFF
-,TRBV27,-,TRBJ2-1,TGTGCCAGCAGTTTCTCACAGGGAATAGGGTACAATGAGCAGTTCTTC,CASSFSQGIGYNEQFF
once,TRBV2,-,TRBJ1-2,TGTGCCAGCAGTCGACAGTCTAACTATGGCTACACCTTC,CASSRQSNYGYTF
-,TRBV6-5,-,TRBJ1-2,TGTGCCAGCAGTTACTCGAGACAGTATGGCTACACCTTC,CASSYSRQYGYTF
-,TRBV5-1,-,TRBJ1-2,TGCGCCAGCAGCTTTCTAACAGGTGATGGCTACACCTTC,CASSFLTGDGYTF
-,TRBV5-4,TRBD2,TRBJ2-1,TGTGCCAGCAGCCAGGTGGCAGCGGGGGGGCCAGTGGAGCAGTTCTTC,CASSQVAAGGPVEQFF
-,TRBV5-1,-,TRBJ1-1,TGCGCCAGCAGCTTGAATTCGGGGAACACTGAAGCTTTCTTT,CASSLNSGNTEAFF
once,TRBV4-1,-,TRBJ1-5,TGCGCCAGCAGCCCAACTGAACCAGAGGAATCCAATCAGCCCCAGCATTTT,CASSPTEPEESNQPQHF
-,TRBV29-1,-,TRBJ1-2,TGCAGCGTTATGCAGGCCTATGGCTACACCTTC,CSVMQAYGYTF
once,TRBV5-4,TRBD1,TRBJ2-7,TGTGCCAGCAGCTTGAGGGGACAGGGTTTCCACGAGCAGTACTTC,CASSLRGQGFHEQYF
-,TRBV2,TRBD1,TRBJ1-1,TGTGCCAGCATGCAGGGGGCGGCTCCATCTGAAGCTTTCTTT,CASMQGAAPSEAFF
-,TRBV9,TRBD1,TRBJ2-2,TGTGCCAGCAGCCCGATAGGGACAGGGAACACCGGGGAGCTGTTTTTT,CASSPIGTGNTGELFF
-,TRBV18,TRBD2,TRBJ2-7,TGTGCCAGCTCACCAGGGGCGGGGGGCTACGAGCAGTACTTC,CASSPGAGGYEQYF
-,TRBV18,-,TRBJ2-5,TGTGCCAGCTCCCTAAAACAAGAGACCCAGTACTTC,CASSLKQETQYF
few,TRBV4-3,TRBD1,TRBJ1-4,TGCGCCAGCAGCCAGGACGGACAGGCAGCTAATGAAAAACTGTTTTTT,CASSQDGQAANEKLFF
few,TRBV7-9,-,TRBJ1-1,TGTGCCAGCAGCTTAGGAGGGCGCACTGAAGCTTTCTTT,CASSLGGRTEAFF
-,TRBV29-1,TRBD1,TRBJ2-2,TGCAGCGGACAGGGGGCGCACACCGGGGAGCTGTTTTTT,CSGQGAHTGELFF
once,TRBV5-1,TRBD1,TRBJ1-5,TGCGCCAGCAGCTTTGGACAGGGACCCAATCAGCCCCAGCATTTT,CASSFGQGPNQPQHF
once,TRBV4-1,-,TRBJ2-2,TGCGCCAGCAGCCTAAGAGAGGGGGGGCGTACCGGGGAGCTGTTTTTT,CASSLREGGRTGELFF
-,TRBV6-5,TRBD1,TRBJ1-1,TGTGCCAGCAGGGACGGACAGGGGGAAGCTTTCTTT,CASRDGQGEAFF
-,TRBV4-1,-,TRBJ1-6,TGCGCCAGCAGCCACCCGGGGGGGGCTGGTTCACCCCTCCACTTT,CASSHPGGAGSPLHF
-,TRBV5-1,-,TRBJ1-5,TGCGCCAGCAGCCTGGGCCCCGAAGCATATAGCAATCAGCCCCAGCATTTT,CASSLGPEAYSNQPQHF
-,TRBV12-3/TRBV12-4,-,TRBJ1-1,TGTGCCAGCAGTGACACCCCGGGACATGAAGCTTTCTTT,CASSDTPGHEAFF
-,TRBV27,TRBD2,TRBJ2-2,TGTGCCAGCACCGCTAAGGGTTCAGCGGGGGGAGGCACCGGGGAGCTGTTTTTT,CASTAKGSAGGGTGELFF
-,TRBV3-1/TRBV3-2,-,TRBJ2-2,TGTGCCAGCAGCCAAGGTAGAACCTACACCGGGGAGCTGTTTTTT,CASSQGRTYTGELFF
-,TRBV6-5,TRBD1,TRBJ1-2,TGTGCCAGCAGGCTCAACAGGGGAGGTGGCTACACCTTC,CASRLNRGGGYTF
-,TRBV3-1/TRBV3-2,-,TRBJ1-2,TGTGCCAGCAGCCAAGATATAAGACAACCTACCACCTTC,CASSQDIRQPTTF
-,TRBV20-1,-,TRBJ2-5,TGCAGTGCTAGTGGTCAGTACCAAGAGACCCAGTACTTC,CSASGQYQETQYF
-,TRBV28,TRBD2,TRBJ2-7,TGTGCCAGCAGAGACGGACGGGGGGTGTGGGAGCAGTACTTC,CASRDGRGVWEQYF
-,TRBV27,TRBD1,TRBJ1-6,TGTGCCAGCACTAGGACAGGGACGAAATATAATTCACCCCTCCACTTT,CASTRTGTKYNSPLHF
-,TRBV6-5,TRBD1,TRBJ1-2,TGTGCCAGCAGAAACGCAGGGGGAGATGGCTACACCTTC,CASRNAGGDGYTF
-,TRBV15,TRBD1,TRBJ1-1,TGTGCCACCAGCGGAAAGACAGGGGGTGAAGCTTTCTTT,CATSGKTGGEAFF
-,TRBV7-2,-,TRBJ2-2,TGTGCCAGCAGCTTCAGGGCTTTCGTGGCATCACACACCGGGGAGCTGTTTTTT,CASSFRAFVASHTGELFF
-,TRBV30,-,TRBJ1-2,TGTGCCTGGAGTGTACGCAGGGGCCGGGATGGCTACACCTTC,CAWSVRRGRDGYTF
few,TRBV19,-,TRBJ1-2,TGTGCCAGCACTACCGTTGGGGGCGCGGGTTCGGGCTACACCTTC,CASTTVGGAGSGYTF
-,TRBV7-3,-,TRBJ1-1,TGTGCCAGCAGCGAGCAGGGGAACACTGAAGCTTTCTTT,CASSEQGNTEAFF
-,TRBV15,-,TRBJ1-2,TGTGCCACCAGCAGAGTGGGAGATGGCTACACCTTC,CATSRVGDGYTF